This entry features one T cell receptor (beta chain) sequence. V lost 10 bases and J lost 4; bases outside the gene matches: 18. CDR3 length: 16 amino acids. Germline-derived CDR1 and CDR2 are ENHRY and SYGVKD. Profiled with immunoSEQ multiplex PCR; TCRdb holds only in-frame clones, not every one. The sample carries over 200,000 clones, roughly 86% recorded once. This sample stems from a study of blood T cell repertoires in COVID-19. The material sequenced was peripheral blood. This TCR derives from a man aged 40-49 years who had recovered from COVID-19. This chain joins TRBV10-3 and TRBJ2-5, with 7 bases that match TRBD1. CDR3 in DNA: TGTGCCACCCTGGACTCGGACAGGACTCCAATAGAGACCCAGTACTTC. It codes for CATLDSDRTPIETQYF.